This TCR beta chain came from a study of vaccination effects on CD4 cells after COVID-19 (dated by TCRdb to 2021 to 2024). About the investigation overall: The ViraFEST assay stimulated PBMC with viral peptide pools and then used TCR sequencing to identify antigen-specific CD4+ T cell clonotypes by expansion. SARS-CoV-2 spike-specific CD4+ TCR repertoires were compared before and after mRNA vaccination in COVID-19 convalescent patients and in infection-naive vaccine recipients. A total of 10 COVID-19 convalescent patients and a handful of SARS-CoV-2-naive healthy vaccine recipients were included in the full study. The Oncomine TCR Beta short-read assay on an Illumina iSeq 100 was used to sequence cultures from other donors in the study. Approximately 2 million PBMC per well were cultured in IMDM with around 5% human AB serum, 10 IU/ml IL-2 and gentamicin, plus 10 ug/ml peptides. Each participant got two doses of an mRNA SARS-CoV-2 vaccine, either BNT162b2 or mRNA-1273. Paper-wide results and their limitations: Both infection-induced and vaccine-induced clones contracted markedly at late post-vaccination timepoints, which is consistent with waning T cell responses. The study was limited by a small number of convalescent patients and lacked early post-infection timepoints. Among healthy vaccine recipients, nearly all vaccine-induced clones were SARS-CoV-2 mono-reactive, and just 1 of 255 was cross-reactive with common cold coronaviruses.

Worth noting for this clone: Its antigen is still unknown. No base qualities exist here, and no much larger clone lies one base off it.

From the cysteine up to the phenylalanine, the CDR3 has a length of 13 residues. Only CDR3 DNA remains: 39 bases, in frame from the first base. The V end loses 3 bases and the J end loses 3 bases, and a stretch of 9 bases separates them. According to the germline V gene, CDR1 reads SNHLY and CDR2 reads FYNNEI. After around 11 days of culture, CD4+ T cells were isolated with the EasySep CD4+ T cell isolation kit. Healthy vaccine recipients had no prior SARS-CoV-2 infection, confirmed by negative nucleocapsid antibodies before and after vaccination. Half of the culture medium was replaced with fresh IL-2-containing medium on days 3 and 7. Unless noted otherwise, every peptide stimulation condition was grown in triplicate wells. PBMC were separated from whole blood using Ficoll-Paque Plus gradient centrifugation and were then either cryopreserved at -140C or used fresh. Genomic DNA was extracted from cultured CD4+ T cells with the QIAamp micro DNA kit.

The library was made by the immunoSEQ multiplex PCR assay. DNA from the cultured, isolated CD4+ T cells was subjected to TCR beta CDR3 sequencing. The study's own analysis went as follows. Non-productive TCR sequences were removed and reads were trimmed to the CDR3 region, keeping CDR3s of at least 7 amino acids. The MANAFEST web app was used to identify antigen-specific clonotypes by comparing expansion in peptide wells with expansion in reference cultures. Positive clones required FDR<0.05 expansion versus reference and all other wells, odds ratio above 5, and frequency above 0.1% in two replicate wells. Cross-reactive clonotypes were defined as significantly expanded in SARS-CoV-2 spike wells and in at least one common cold coronavirus spike condition. CDR3 similarity was assessed by Levenshtein distance using the stringdist R package, and unrooted trees were constructed with ape in R 3.6.1. TCRdb provides this immuneACCESS table in a form limited to in-frame rearrangements. Some clones are lacking; in checked studies, under half of them reflect an unresolved V gene, and why the rest are absent is not known. V and J calls and clone size are as listed in that table; D and trimming were resolved from the DNA. A total of about 25,000 clones appear in this sample, roughly 73% of them only once. The leading ten clones occupy more than 9.5% of the sample.

The sequences come from CD4+ T cells from PBMCs cultured without peptide, collected before COVID-19 vaccination. The receptor comes from a human donor who received a COVID-19 vaccine. The chain links TRBV2 with TRBJ2-7; there is no confident call for the D gene. The CDR3 protein: CASSDLRRYEQYF. The DNA sequence is as follows: TGTGCCAGCAGTGATTTAAGGCGCTACGAGCAGTACTTC.